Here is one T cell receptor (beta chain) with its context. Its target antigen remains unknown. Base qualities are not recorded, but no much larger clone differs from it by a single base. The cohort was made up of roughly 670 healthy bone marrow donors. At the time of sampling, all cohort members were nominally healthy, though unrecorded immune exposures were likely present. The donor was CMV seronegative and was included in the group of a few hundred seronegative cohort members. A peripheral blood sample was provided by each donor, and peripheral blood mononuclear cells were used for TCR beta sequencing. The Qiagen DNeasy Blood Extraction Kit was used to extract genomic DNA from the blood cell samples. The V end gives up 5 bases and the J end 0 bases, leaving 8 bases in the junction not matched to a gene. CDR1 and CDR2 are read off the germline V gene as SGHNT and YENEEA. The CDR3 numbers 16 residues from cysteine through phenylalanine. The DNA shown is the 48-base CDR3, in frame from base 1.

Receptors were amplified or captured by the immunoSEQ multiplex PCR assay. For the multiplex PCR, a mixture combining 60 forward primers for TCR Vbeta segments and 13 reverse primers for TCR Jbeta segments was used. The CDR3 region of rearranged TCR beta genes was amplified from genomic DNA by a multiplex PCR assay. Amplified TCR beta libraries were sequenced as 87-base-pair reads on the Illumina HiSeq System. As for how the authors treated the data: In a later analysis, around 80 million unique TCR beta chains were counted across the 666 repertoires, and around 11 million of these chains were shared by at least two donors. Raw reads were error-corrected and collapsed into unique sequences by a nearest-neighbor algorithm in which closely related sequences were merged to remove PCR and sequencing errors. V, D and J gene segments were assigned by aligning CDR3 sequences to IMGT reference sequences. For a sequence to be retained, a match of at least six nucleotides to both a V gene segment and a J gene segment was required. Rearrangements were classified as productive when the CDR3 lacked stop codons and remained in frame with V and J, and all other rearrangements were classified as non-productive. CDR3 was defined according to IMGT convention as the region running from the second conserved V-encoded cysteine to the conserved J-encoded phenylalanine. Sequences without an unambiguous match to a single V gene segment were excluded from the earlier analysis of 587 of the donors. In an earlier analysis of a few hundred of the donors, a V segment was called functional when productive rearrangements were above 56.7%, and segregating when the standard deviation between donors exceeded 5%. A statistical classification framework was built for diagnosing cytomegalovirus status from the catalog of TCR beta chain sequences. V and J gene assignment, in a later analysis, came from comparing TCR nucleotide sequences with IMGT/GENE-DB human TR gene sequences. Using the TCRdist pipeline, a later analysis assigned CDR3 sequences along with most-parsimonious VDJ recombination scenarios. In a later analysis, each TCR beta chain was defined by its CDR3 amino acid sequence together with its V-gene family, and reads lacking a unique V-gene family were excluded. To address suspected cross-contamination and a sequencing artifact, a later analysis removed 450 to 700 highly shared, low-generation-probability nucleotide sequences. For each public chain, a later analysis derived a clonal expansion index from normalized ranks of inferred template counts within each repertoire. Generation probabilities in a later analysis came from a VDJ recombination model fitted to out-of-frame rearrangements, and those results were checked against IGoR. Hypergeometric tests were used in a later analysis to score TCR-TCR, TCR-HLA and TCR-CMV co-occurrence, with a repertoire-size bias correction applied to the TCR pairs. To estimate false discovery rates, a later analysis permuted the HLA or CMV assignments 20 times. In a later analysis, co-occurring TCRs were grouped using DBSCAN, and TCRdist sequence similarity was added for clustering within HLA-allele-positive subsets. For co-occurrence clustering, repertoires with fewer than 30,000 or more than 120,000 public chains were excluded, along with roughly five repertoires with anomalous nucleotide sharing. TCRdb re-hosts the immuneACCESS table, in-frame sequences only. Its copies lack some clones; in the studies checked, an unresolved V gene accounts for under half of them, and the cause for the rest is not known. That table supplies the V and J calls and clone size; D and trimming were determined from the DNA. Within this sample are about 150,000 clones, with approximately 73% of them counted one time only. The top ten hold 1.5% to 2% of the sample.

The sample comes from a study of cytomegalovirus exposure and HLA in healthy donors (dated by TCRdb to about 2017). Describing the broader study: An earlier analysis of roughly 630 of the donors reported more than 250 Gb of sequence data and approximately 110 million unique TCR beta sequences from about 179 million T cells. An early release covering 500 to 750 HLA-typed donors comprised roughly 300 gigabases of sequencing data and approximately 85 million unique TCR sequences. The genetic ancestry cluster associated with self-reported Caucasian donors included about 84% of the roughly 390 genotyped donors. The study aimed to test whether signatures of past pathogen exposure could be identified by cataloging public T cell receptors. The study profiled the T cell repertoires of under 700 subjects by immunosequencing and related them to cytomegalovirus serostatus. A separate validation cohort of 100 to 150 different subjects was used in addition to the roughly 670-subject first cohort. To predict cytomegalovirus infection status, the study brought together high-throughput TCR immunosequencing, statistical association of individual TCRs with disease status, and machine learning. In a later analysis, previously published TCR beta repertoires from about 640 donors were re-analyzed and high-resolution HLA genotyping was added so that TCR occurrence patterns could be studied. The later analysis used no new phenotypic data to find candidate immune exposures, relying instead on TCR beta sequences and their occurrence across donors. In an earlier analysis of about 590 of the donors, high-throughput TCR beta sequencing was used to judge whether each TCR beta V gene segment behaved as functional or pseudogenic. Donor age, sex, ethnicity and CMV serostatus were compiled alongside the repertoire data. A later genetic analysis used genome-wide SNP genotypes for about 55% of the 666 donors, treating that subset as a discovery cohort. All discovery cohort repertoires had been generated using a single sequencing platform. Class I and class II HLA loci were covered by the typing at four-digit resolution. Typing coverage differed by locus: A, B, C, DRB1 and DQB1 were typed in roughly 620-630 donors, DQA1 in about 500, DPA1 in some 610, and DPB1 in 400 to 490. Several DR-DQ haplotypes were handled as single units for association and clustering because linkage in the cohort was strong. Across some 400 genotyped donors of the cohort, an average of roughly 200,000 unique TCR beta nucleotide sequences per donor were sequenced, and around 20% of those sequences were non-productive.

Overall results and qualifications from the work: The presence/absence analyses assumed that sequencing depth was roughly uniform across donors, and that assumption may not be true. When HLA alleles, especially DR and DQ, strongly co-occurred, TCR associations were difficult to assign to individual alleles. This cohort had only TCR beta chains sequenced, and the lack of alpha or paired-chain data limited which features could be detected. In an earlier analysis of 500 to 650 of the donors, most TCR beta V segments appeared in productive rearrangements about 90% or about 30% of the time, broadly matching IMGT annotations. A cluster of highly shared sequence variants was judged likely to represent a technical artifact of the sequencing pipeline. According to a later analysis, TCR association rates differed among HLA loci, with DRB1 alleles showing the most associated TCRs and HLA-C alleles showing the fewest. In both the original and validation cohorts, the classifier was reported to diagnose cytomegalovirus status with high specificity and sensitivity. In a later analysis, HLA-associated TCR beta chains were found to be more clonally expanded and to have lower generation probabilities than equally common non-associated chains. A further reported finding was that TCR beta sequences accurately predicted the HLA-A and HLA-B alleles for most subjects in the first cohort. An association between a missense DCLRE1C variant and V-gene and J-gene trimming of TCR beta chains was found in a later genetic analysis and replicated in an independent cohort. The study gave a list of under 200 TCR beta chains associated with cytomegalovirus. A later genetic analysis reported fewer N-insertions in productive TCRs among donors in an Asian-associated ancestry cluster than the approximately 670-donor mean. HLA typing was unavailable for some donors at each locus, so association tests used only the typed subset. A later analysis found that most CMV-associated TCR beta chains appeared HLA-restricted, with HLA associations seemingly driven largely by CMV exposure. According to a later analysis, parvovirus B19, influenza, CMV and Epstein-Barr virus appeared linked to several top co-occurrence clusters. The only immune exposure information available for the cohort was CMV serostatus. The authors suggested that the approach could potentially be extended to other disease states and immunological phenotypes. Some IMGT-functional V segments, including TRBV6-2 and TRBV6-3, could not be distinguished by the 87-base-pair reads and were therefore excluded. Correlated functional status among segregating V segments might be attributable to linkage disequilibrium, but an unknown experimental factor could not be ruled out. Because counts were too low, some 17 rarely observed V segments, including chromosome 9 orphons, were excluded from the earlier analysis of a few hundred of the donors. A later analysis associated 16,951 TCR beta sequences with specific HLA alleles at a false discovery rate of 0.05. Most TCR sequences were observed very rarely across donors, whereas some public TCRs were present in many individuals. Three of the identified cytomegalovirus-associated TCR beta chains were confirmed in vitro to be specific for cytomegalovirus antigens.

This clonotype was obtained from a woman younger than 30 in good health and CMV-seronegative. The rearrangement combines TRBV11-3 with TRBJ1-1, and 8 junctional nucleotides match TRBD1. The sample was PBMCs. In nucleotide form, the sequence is TGTGCCAGCAGCCCCCCGGACAGGGTCGTGAACACTGAAGCTTTCTTT. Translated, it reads CASSPPDRVVNTEAFF.